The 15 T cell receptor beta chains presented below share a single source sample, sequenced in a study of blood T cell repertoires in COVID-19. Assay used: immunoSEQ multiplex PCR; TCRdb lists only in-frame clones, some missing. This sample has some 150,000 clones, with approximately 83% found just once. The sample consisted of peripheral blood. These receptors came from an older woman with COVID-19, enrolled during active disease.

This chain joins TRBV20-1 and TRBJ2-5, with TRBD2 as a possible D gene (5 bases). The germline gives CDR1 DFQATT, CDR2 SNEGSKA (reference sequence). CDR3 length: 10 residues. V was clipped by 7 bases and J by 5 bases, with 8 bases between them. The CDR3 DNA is TGCAGTGGGGAGCGGGAGACCCAGTACTTC. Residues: CSGERETQYF.

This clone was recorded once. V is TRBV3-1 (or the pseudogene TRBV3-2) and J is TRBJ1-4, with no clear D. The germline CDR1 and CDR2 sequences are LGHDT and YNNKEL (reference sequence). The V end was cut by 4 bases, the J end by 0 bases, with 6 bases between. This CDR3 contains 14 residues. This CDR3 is CASSPITTNEKLFF. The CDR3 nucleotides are TGTGCCAGCAGCCCAATCACAACTAATGAAAAACTGTTTTTT.

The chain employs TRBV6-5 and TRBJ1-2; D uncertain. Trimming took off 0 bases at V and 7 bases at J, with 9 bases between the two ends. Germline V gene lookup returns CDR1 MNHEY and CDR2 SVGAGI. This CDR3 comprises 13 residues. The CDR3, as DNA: TGTGCCAGCAGTTACTCGAGTCCGTTTGGCTACACCTTC. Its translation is CASSYSSPFGYTF.

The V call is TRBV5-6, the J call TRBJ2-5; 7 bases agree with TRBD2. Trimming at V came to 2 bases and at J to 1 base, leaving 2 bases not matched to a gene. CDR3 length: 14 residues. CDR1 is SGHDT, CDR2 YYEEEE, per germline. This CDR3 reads CASSFWGGQETQYF. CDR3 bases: TGTGCCAGCAGCTTTTGGGGGGGCCAAGAGACCCAGTACTTC.

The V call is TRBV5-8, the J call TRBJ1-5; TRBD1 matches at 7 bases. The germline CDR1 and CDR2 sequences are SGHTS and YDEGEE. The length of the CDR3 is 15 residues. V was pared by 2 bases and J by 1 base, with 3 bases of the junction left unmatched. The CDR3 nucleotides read TGTGCCAGCAGCTTTGGCAGGGGGAGCAATCAGCCCCAGCATTTT. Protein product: CASSFGRGSNQPQHF.

The CDR3 DNA reads TGTGCCAGCAGCCAAGATTGGCCGAACCAAGAGACCCAGTACTTC. It specifies CASSQDWPNQETQYF. The gene calls are TRBV3-1 (or the pseudogene TRBV3-2) and TRBJ2-5; D not resolved. V gave up 0 bases and J gave up 0 bases, with 8 bases separating them. This CDR3 is built from 15 residues. The germline CDR1 and CDR2 sequences are LGHDT and YNNKEL (reference sequence).

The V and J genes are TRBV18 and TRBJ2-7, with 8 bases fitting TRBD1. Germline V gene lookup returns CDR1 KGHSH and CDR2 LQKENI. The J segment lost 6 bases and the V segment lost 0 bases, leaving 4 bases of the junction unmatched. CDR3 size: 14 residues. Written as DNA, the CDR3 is TGTGCCAGCTCACCACCGGACAGGGTGGGCGAGCAGTACTTC. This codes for CASSPPDRVGEQYF.

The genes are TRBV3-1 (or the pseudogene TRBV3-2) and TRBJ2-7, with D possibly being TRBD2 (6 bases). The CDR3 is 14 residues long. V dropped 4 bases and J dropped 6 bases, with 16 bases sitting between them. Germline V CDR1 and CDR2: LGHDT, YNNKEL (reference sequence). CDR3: CASSPGGDGGEQYF. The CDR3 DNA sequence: TGTGCCAGCAGCCCCGGGGGTGATGGGGGCGAGCAGTACTTC.

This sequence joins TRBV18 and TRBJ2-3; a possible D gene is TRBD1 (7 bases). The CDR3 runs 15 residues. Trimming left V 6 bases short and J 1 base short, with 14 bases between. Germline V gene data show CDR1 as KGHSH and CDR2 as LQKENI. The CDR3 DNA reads TGTGCCAGCTCCCCCCCAGGGGGGCGCACAGATACGCAGTATTTT. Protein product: CASSPPGGRTDTQYF.

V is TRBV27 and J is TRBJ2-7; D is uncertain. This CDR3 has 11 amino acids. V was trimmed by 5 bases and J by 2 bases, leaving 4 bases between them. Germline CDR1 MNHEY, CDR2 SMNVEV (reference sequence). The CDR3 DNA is TGTGCCAGCAGTACTGCCTACGAGCAGTACTTC. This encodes CASSTAYEQYF.

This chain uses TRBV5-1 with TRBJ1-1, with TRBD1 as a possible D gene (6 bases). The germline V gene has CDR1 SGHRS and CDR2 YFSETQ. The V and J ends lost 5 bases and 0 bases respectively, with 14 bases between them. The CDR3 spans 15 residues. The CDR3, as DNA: TGCGCCAGCAGGAGGGCAGGGGCCATGAACACTGAAGCTTTCTTT. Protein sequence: CASRRAGAMNTEAFF.

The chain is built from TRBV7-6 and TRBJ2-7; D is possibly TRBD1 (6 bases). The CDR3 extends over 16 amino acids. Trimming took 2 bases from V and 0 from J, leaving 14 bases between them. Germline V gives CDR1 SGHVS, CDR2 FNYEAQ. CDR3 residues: CASSLRGRGDSYEQYF. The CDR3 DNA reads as TGTGCCAGCAGCTTAAGGGGCAGGGGTGACTCCTACGAGCAGTACTTC.

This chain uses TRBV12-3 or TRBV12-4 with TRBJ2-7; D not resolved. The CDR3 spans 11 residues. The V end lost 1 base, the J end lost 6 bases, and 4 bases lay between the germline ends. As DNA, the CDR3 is TGTGCCAGCAGTTTAGGCAGCGAGCAGTACTTC. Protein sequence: CASSLGSEQYF.

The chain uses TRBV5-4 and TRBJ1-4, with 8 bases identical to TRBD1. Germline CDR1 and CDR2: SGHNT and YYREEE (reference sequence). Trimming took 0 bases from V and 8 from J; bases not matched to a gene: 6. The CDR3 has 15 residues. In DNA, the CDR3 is TGTGCCAGCAGCTTGGGAGGACAGGGACAAGAAAAACTGTTTTTT. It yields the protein CASSLGGQGQEKLFF. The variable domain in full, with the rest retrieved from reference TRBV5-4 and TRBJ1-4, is ETGVTQSPTHLIKTRGQQVTLRCSSQSGHNTVSWYQQALGQGPQFIFQYYREEENGRGNFPPRFSGLQFPNYSSELNVNALELDDSALYLCASSLGGQGQEKLFFGSGTQLSVL.

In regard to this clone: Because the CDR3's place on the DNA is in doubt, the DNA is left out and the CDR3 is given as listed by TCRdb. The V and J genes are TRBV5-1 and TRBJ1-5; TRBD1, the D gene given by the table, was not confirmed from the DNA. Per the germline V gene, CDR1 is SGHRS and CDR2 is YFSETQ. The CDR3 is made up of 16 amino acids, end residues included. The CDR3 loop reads CASSFLAQGRRQPQHF.